The 23 T cell receptor beta chains given below trace back to one sample, sequenced in a study of T cell responses to AZD1222 COVID-19 vaccine. Sequenced by immunoSEQ multiplex PCR; TCRdb stores in-frame clones only, minus some. Among about 120,000 clones listed, more than 75% were seen once. Sequenced material: peripheral blood, taken on day 0 of AZD1222 vaccination. Every receptor here comes from an adult in good health.

The chain recombines TRBV7-2 with TRBJ2-1; D call uncertain. The CDR3 extends over 14 amino acids. Trimming shortened V by 5 bases and J by 3 bases, and 11 bases separated the two germline ends. The germline CDR1 and CDR2 sequences are SGHTA and FQGNSA. DNA of the CDR3: TGTGCCAGCAGCGGCTTAGCTTTCTACAATGAGCAGTTCTTC. This codes for CASSGLAFYNEQFF. The complete variable domain, with remaining parts taken from reference TRBV7-2 and TRBJ2-1, reads GAGVSQSPSNKVTEKGKDVELRCDPISGHTALYWYRQSLGQGLEFLIYFQGNSAPDKSGLPSDRFSAERTGGSVSTLTIQRTQQEDSAVYLCASSGLAFYNEQFFGPGTRLTVL.

V is TRBV9 and J is TRBJ2-1; TRBD2 might be the D (7 bases). The V end lost 4 bases, the J end lost 6 bases, and 17 bases lay between the germline ends. Per the germline V gene, CDR1 is SGDLS and CDR2 is YYNGEE. The CDR3 is made up of 15 amino acids. CDR3 bases: TGTGCCAGCAGCTTGACCGAACGGGGGGCCAATGAGCAGTTCTTC. This translates into CASSLTERGANEQFF.

J is TRBJ2-7 and V is TRBV4-1; 8 nucleotides match TRBD1. Germline V gives CDR1 MGHRA, CDR2 YSYEKL. This CDR3 is built from 17 residues. J gave up 0 bases and V 0 bases, and 7 bases lay outside the gene matches. The CDR3 region has the DNA TGCGCCAGCAGCCAAGATATTGACAGGGGCTTCTCCTACGAGCAGTACTTC. Translation gives CASSQDIDRGFSYEQYF.

The chain combines TRBV19 with TRBJ1-5; 8 bases align to TRBD1. The CDR3 consists of 15 residues. V shed 7 bases, J shed 6 bases, and the junction held 11 bases outside the gene matches. Germline values: CDR1 LNHDA, CDR2 SQIVND (reference sequence). The CDR3 DNA reads as TGTGCCAGTACCTCCGACAGGGGTGGACTTCAGCCCCAGCATTTT. Protein: CASTSDRGGLQPQHF. The full variable domain, completed using reference TRBV19 and TRBJ1-5, is DGGITQSPKYLFRKEGQNVTLSCEQNLNHDAMYWYRQDPGQGLRLIYYSQIVNDFQKGDIAEGYSVSREKKESFPLTVTSAQKNPTAFYLCASTSDRGGLQPQHFGDGTRLSIL.

The chain is built from TRBV4-3 and TRBJ1-3, with D perhaps TRBD1 (6 bases). CDR3 size: 17 residues. Trimming took 0 bases from V and 3 from J, leaving 15 bases between them. CDR1 and CDR2 from the germline V gene are LGHNA and YSLEER. The CDR3 sequence is CASSQEGPRGLGNTIYF. CDR3 DNA sequence: TGCGCCAGCAGCCAAGAAGGGCCCAGGGGACTTGGAAACACCATATATTTT.

This clone was seen only a few times. This chain links TRBV11-1 with TRBJ2-5; 10 nucleotides line up with TRBD1. The V and J ends lost 6 bases and 5 bases, in that order; junction bases with no gene match: 6. CDR3 length equals 14 residues. Germline values: CDR1 SGHAT, CDR2 FQDESV (reference sequence). CDR3 in DNA: TGTGCCAGCAGTCGGGACAGGGGCCGGGAGACCCAGTACTTC. This gives the protein CASSRDRGRETQYF.

The chain combines TRBV10-3 with TRBJ1-5; 7 positions match TRBD1. Germline trimming cut 5 bases from V and 1 base from J; bases unmatched to any gene: 2. The germline CDR1 and CDR2 sequences are ENHRY and SYGVKD. The CDR3 contains 14 residues. The CDR3 coding sequence is TGTGCCATCAGTCTACAGGGGAGCAATCAGCCCCAGCATTTT. It is translated as CAISLQGSNQPQHF.

This chain joins TRBV5-1 and TRBJ1-2; TRBD1 matches at 8 bases. Germline assignment: CDR1 SGHRS and CDR2 YFSETQ. The V gene end was trimmed by 0 bases and the J gene end by 2 bases; junction bases not matched to a gene: 6. CDR3 length equals 16 residues. CDR3: CASSLAFGQGNYGYTF. CDR3 in DNA: TGCGCCAGCAGCTTGGCCTTCGGACAGGGCAACTATGGCTACACCTTC.

This chain joins TRBV28 and TRBJ1-1; D gene ambiguous. The CDR3 has 11 amino acids. V dropped 7 bases and J dropped 5 bases, with 8 bases sitting between them. Germline V lookup: CDR1 MDHEN, CDR2 SYDVKM. The CDR3 reads CASIIGTEAFF. The CDR3 DNA reads as TGTGCCAGCATCATTGGGACTGAAGCTTTCTTT.

This clone came up a few times. The V call is TRBV5-1, the J call TRBJ2-5; D unresolved. Germline loops: CDR1 SGHRS, CDR2 YFSETQ. Trimming cost V 4 bases and J 2 bases, with 12 bases left between them. The length of the CDR3 is 14 residues. The CDR3 protein is CASSPHFEQETQYF. The CDR3 region has the DNA TGCGCCAGCAGCCCCCATTTCGAACAAGAGACCCAGTACTTC. Full variable domain (rest looked up from reference TRBV5-1 and TRBJ2-5): KAGVTQTPRYLIKTRGQQVTLSCSPISGHRSVSWYQQTPGQGLQFLFEYFSETQRNKGNFPGRFSGRQFSNSRSEMNVSTLELGDSALYLCASSPHFEQETQYFGPGTRLLVL.

For the CDR3, the DNA is TGTGCCAGCAGTTACCAAGGGTCCCTAGCCTACGAGCAGTACTTC. Translation: CASSYQGSLAYEQYF. The genes are TRBV6-2 or TRBV6-3 and TRBJ2-7; D gene uncertain. Germline V gives CDR1 MNHEY, CDR2 SVGEGT. This CDR3 has 15 amino acids. Trimming left V 2 bases short and J 2 bases short, with 13 bases between.

This chain uses TRBV10-1 with TRBJ2-2; D call uncertain. This CDR3 spans 13 amino acids. V shed 3 bases and J shed 1 base, with 3 bases lying between them. Germline-derived CDR1 and CDR2 are WNHNN and SYGVQD (reference sequence). In DNA, the CDR3 is TGCGCCAGCAGTGACAGGAACACCGGGGAGCTGTTTTTT. This gives the protein CASSDRNTGELFF.

The chain combines TRBV11-2 with TRBJ2-3; 10 bases line up with TRBD1. The germline V gene has CDR1 SGHAT and CDR2 FQNNGV. This CDR3 spans 15 amino acids. Unmatched junction bases numbered 1, after V lost 3 bases and J lost 1 base. CDR3: CASSFGTGGTDTQYF. CDR3 nucleotide sequence: TGTGCCAGCAGCTTCGGGACAGGGGGCACAGATACGCAGTATTTT.

The chain is built from TRBV4-1 and TRBJ2-7; D may be TRBD2 (5 bases). Germline-derived CDR1 and CDR2 are MGHRA and YSYEKL. Trimming cost V 1 base and J 2 bases, with 18 bases left between them. The CDR3 consists of 17 residues. The CDR3 region has the DNA TGCGCCAGCAGCCAAGGAGCGGATTACACATTACCCTACGAGCAGTACTTC. Amino acid sequence: CASSQGADYTLPYEQYF.

The chain joins TRBV10-1 to TRBJ1-2; D is perhaps TRBD1 (5 bases). V was pared by 2 bases and J by 8 bases, with 12 bases between. The CDR3 consists of 13 residues. Germline CDR1 and CDR2: WNHNN and SYGVQD (reference sequence). In nucleotides, the CDR3 is TGCGCCAGCAGTGAGAGTAGAGACAGCGGCTACACCTTC. Amino acids: CASSESRDSGYTF.

The chain carries TRBV15 and TRBJ2-7; D is perhaps TRBD1 or TRBD2 (6 bases each). The CDR3 is 18 residues long. The V end was cut by 0 bases, the J end by 2 bases, with 20 bases between. Germline loops: CDR1 LNHNV, CDR2 YYDKDF (reference sequence). CDR3 bases: TGTGCCACCAGCAGAGATGGGAGCTCGGGGGCCTCAACCTACGAGCAGTACTTC. Its translation: CATSRDGSSGASTYEQYF.

The chain recombines TRBV24-1 with TRBJ1-2, with TRBD1 as a possible D gene (5 bases). The CDR3 is 17 amino acids. Looked up from germline, CDR1 is KGHDR and CDR2 is SFDVKD. Trimming stripped 4 bases from V and 2 bases from J, with 19 bases between. The CDR3 protein is CATSEASRDGTNYGYTF. DNA of the CDR3: TGTGCCACCAGTGAGGCCAGCAGGGACGGCACAAACTATGGCTACACCTTC.

V gene TRBV5-1 combines with J gene TRBJ1-1; 8 bases map to TRBD1. Trimming removed 0 bases from V and 7 bases from J; junction bases left unmatched: 14. CDR1 and CDR2 (germline): SGHRS, YFSETQ. This CDR3 comprises 17 residues. The CDR3 region has the DNA TGCGCCAGCAGCTTGGGCGACAGGGGCTATCGAGACGATGAAGCTTTCTTT. Amino acids: CASSLGDRGYRDDEAFF.

V gene TRBV6-2 or TRBV6-3 combines with J gene TRBJ2-2, with 10 bases matching TRBD1. V shed 2 bases and J 0 bases; nucleotides not matched to a gene: 3. The CDR3 is 17 amino acids. Germline CDR1 reads MNHEY; CDR2 reads SVGEGT. CDR3 in amino acids: CASSYPGQGANTGELFF. CDR3 sequence (DNA): TGTGCCAGCAGTTACCCCGGACAGGGGGCGAACACCGGGGAGCTGTTTTTT.

The rearrangement joins TRBV28 to TRBJ2-2; D is possibly TRBD1 (5 bases). Trimming shortened V by 1 base and J by 2 bases, and 11 bases separated the two germline ends. The CDR3 consists of 16 residues. CDR1 MDHEN and CDR2 SYDVKM come from the germline V gene. In nucleotides, the CDR3 is TGTGCCAGCAGTTTATCCCGGACACCTAACACCGGGGAGCTGTTTTTT. It yields the protein CASSLSRTPNTGELFF.

V is TRBV7-9 and J is TRBJ2-1; 9 bases map to TRBD2. The J segment lost 3 bases and the V segment lost 5 bases, leaving 11 bases of the junction unmatched. Germline assignment: CDR1 SEHNR and CDR2 FQNEAQ (reference sequence). CDR3 length equals 17 residues. CDR3 DNA sequence: TGTGCCAGCAGCCCCCCCAGGGATAGCGGGAGCTACAATGAGCAGTTCTTC. It codes for CASSPPRDSGSYNEQFF.

V usage is TRBV18 and J usage is TRBJ2-7; unclear D gene. The CDR3 runs to 15 residues. Deletions cut 2 bases from V and 0 bases from J, with 11 bases between. The germline CDR1 and CDR2 sequences are KGHSH and LQKENI. CDR3 coding DNA: TGTGCCAGCTCACCAGTCGGGTCAAACTCCTACGAGCAGTACTTC. This encodes CASSPVGSNSYEQYF.

This chain connects TRBV4-2 to TRBJ2-7; TRBD1 matches at 7 bases. CDR1 and CDR2 (germline): LGHNA, YNFKEQ. The CDR3 loop spans 18 amino acids. Losses at the gene ends were 0 bases for V and 0 bases for J; bases not matched to a gene: 11. CDR3 nucleotides: TGTGCCAGCAGCCAAGATTTAGCCACAGGGGTCAGCTCCTACGAGCAGTACTTC. It translates to CASSQDLATGVSSYEQYF.